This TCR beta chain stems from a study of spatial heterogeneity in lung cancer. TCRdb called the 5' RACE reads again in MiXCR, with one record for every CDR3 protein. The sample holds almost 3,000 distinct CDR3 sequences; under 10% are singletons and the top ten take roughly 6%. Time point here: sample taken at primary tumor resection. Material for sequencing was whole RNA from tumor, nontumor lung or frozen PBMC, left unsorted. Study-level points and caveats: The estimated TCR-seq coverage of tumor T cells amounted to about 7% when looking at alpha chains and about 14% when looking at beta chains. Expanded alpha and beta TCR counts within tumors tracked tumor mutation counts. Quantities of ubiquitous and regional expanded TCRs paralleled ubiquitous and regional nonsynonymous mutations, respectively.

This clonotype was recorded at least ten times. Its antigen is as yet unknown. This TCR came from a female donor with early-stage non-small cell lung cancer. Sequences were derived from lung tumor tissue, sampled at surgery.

The CDR3 spells CSVGGGGSYNEQFF. As DNA, the CDR3 is TGCAGCGTTGGTGGCGGGGGATCCTACAATGAGCAGTTCTTC. The rearrangement links TRBV29-1 to TRBJ2-1; TRBD2 aligns across 7 bases. With V trimmed by 4 bases and J by 1 base, 4 bases remained unmatched. This CDR3 region has 14 residues. The V gene's germline CDR1 is SQVTM and CDR2 ANQGSEA.